Listed below are T cell receptor beta chains from one sample, sequenced in a study of immune cell composition in non-small cell lung cancer. This table comes from immunoSEQ multiplex PCR, and its TCRdb copy is limited to in-frame clones, with some not included. The table includes a few thousand clones, over 70% detected once. Source material: non-adjacent lung tissue. These receptors were collected from a human donor with non-small cell lung cancer. The CDR3 runs from the conserved cysteine through the conserved F or W. D genes are given only for firm matches. The size field is filled for only some rows; it gives once, few, many or a size class.

NA	TRBJ1-4	NA	TRBV6-1	CASREIRQEVKLFF	TGTGCCAGCAGGGAGATTCGACAGGAGGTTAAACTGTTTTTT
NA	TRBJ2-7	few	TRBV6-5	CASSYVGTPYEQYF	TGTGCCAGCAGCTACGTTGGGACTCCGTACGAGCAGTACTTC
NA	TRBJ1-4	NA	TRBV27	CASRTVGGENEKLFF	TGTGCCAGCAGAACGGTCGGCGGAGAGAATGAAAAACTGTTTTTT
NA	TRBJ1-5	NA	TRBV28	CASRGQGPNQPQHF	TGTGCCAGCAGGGGGCAGGGTCCCAATCAGCCCCAGCATTTT
NA	TRBJ2-1	once	TRBV6-1	CALRRGNNEQFF	TGTGCCCTCCGCCGGGGGAACAATGAGCAGTTCTTC
TRBD1	TRBJ1-1	NA	TRBV13	CASSSRGQTNTEAFF	TGTGCCAGCAGCTCACGGGGACAGACGAACACTGAAGCTTTCTTT
NA	TRBJ2-5	few	TRBV9	CASSPRQSPGETQYF	TGTGCCAGCAGCCCCCGGCAAAGCCCGGGAGAGACCCAGTACTTC
NA	TRBJ1-3	NA	TRBV5-1	CASSLDPGGVGNTIYF	TGCGCCAGCAGCTTGGACCCAGGTGGCGTTGGAAACACCATATATTTT
TRBD1	TRBJ2-7	NA	TRBV27	CASSASRGPYEQYF	TGTGCCAGCAGTGCCAGCAGGGGGCCCTACGAGCAGTACTTC
NA	TRBJ1-2	NA	TRBV7-2	CASSDLVGAGTYGYTF	TGTGCCAGCAGCGACCTCGTCGGGGCTGGGACTTATGGCTACACCTTC
TRBD2	TRBJ2-1	NA	TRBV7-2	CASSLQTSGPYNEQFF	TGTGCCAGCAGCCTCCAGACTAGCGGACCTTACAATGAGCAGTTCTTC
NA	TRBJ1-2	NA	TRBV28	CASSGGNGYTF	TGTGCCAGCAGTGGGGGGAACGGCTACACCTTC
NA	TRBJ1-1	NA	TRBV5-4	CASSPAGGSMNTEAFF	TGTGCCAGCAGCCCCGCGGGGGGCAGTATGAACACTGAAGCTTTCTTT
TRBD1	TRBJ1-2	NA	TRBV11-2	CASSYRQGLTNYGYTF	TGTGCCAGCAGTTACCGACAGGGATTAACCAACTATGGCTACACCTTC
TRBD1	TRBJ1-1	NA	TRBV6-5	CASSYSGTGLFPAFF	TGTGCCAGCAGTTACAGTGGGACAGGGTTATTCCCGGCTTTCTTT
NA	TRBJ1-5	NA	TRBV14	CASSQDWAQPQHF	TGTGCCAGCAGCCAAGATTGGGCACAGCCCCAGCATTTT
TRBD2	TRBJ2-3	NA	TRBV7-3	CASSLGMAGGEDTQYF	TGTGCCAGCAGCTTAGGTATGGCGGGAGGTGAAGATACGCAGTATTTT
TRBD1	TRBJ2-3	once	TRBV4-3	CASSQDRPGQYLTQYF	TGCGCCAGCAGCCAAGATCGTCCGGGACAGTACCTTACGCAGTATTTT
NA	TRBJ2-1	NA	TRBV30	CAWSVRGNEQFF	TGTGCCTGGAGTGTTCGGGGGAATGAGCAGTTCTTC
NA	TRBJ2-7	NA	TRBV4-3	CASSQDWTRVKVSYEQYF	TGCGCCAGCAGCCAAGATTGGACGAGGGTAAAAGTCTCCTACGAGCAGTACTTC
NA	TRBJ1-2	NA	TRBV28	CASSLANEDYGYTF	TGTGCCAGCAGTTTAGCGAATGAGGACTATGGCTACACCTTC
NA	TRBJ1-2	NA	TRBV4-1	CASSQEAKAANYGYTF	TGCGCCAGCAGCCAAGAAGCAAAGGCGGCTAACTATGGCTACACCTTC
NA	TRBJ2-7	NA	TRBV27	CASRGGGRNEQYF	TGTGCCAGCAGGGGCGGGGGCCGGAACGAGCAGTACTTC
NA	TRBJ2-5	NA	TRBV11-2	CASSLDGDPETQYF	TGTGCCAGCAGCTTAGACGGGGATCCGGAGACCCAGTACTTC
TRBD1	TRBJ1-5	NA	TRBV4-2	CASSQGSVSSLTGDSNQPQHF	TGTGCCAGCAGCCAAGGGTCCGTGAGTAGTTTGACAGGGGATAGCAATCAGCCCCAGCATTTT
NA	TRBJ2-1	NA	TRBV5-1	CASSRTPGGPNNNEQFF	TGCGCCAGCAGCCGGACCCCTGGAGGGCCAAATAACAATGAGCAGTTCTTC
NA	TRBJ2-7	NA	TRBV7-9	CASSFTKEQYF	TGTGCCAGCAGCTTCACTAAGGAGCAGTACTTC
NA	TRBJ1-3	NA	TRBV27	CASKGDGNTIYF	TGTGCCAGCAAAGGGGATGGAAACACCATATATTTT
TRBD2	TRBJ2-1	NA	TRBV11-2	CASSLFPRTSDHNEQFF	TGTGCCAGCAGCTTATTCCCCAGGACTAGCGACCACAATGAGCAGTTCTTC
TRBD2	TRBJ2-1	NA	TRBV5-4	CASSLRGSSYNEQFF	TGTGCCAGCAGCTTGCGCGGGAGCTCCTACAATGAGCAGTTCTTC
TRBD2	TRBJ2-4	NA	TRBV28	CASSTGGNIQYF	TGTGCCAGCAGTACGGGAGGGAACATTCAGTACTTC
TRBD2	TRBJ2-3	NA	TRBV11-2	CASSPRIAGQGDTQYF	TGTGCCAGCAGCCCTAGGATAGCGGGGCAGGGGGATACGCAGTATTTT
TRBD2	TRBJ2-7	NA	TRBV6-5	CASSLGGDYEQYF	TGTGCCAGCTCCTTGGGAGGGGACTACGAGCAGTACTTC
TRBD1	TRBJ1-5	NA	TRBV7-2	CASSPRGQGSNQPQHF	TGTGCCAGCAGCCCCCGCGGACAGGGCAGCAATCAGCCCCAGCATTTT
NA	TRBJ1-2	NA	TRBV14	CASSQDRSYGYTF	TGTGCCAGCAGCCAAGACAGGTCCTATGGCTACACCTTC
TRBD2	TRBJ2-5	NA	TRBV5-1	CASSLEAAGAETQYF	TGCGCCAGCAGCTTGGAAGCAGCGGGAGCAGAGACCCAGTACTTC
TRBD2	TRBJ2-1	once	TRBV9	CASSGAESGRAPSYNEQFF	TGTGCCAGCAGCGGGGCAGAGAGCGGGAGGGCCCCGTCCTACAATGAGCAGTTCTTC
NA	TRBJ1-6	NA	TRBV19	CASSEPPPRDSPLHF	TGTGCCAGTAGTGAGCCTCCTCCTCGGGATTCACCCCTCCACTTT
TRBD1	TRBJ1-5	NA	TRBV6-5	CASRGTGGRNQPQHF	TGTGCCAGCAGAGGGACAGGGGGCCGCAATCAGCCCCAGCATTTT
TRBD1	TRBJ1-1	NA	TRBV2	CATQERGQSGRGTEAFF	TGTGCCACCCAGGAGAGGGGACAGTCGGGTCGGGGCACTGAAGCTTTCTTT
NA	TRBJ2-1	NA	TRBV6-6	CASSSAGFTRNEQFF	TGTGCCAGCAGTTCGGCAGGGTTTACGCGCAATGAGCAGTTCTTC
TRBD2	TRBJ2-1	NA	TRBV6-5	CASSRATSGNNEQFF	TGTGCCAGCAGCCGCGCGACTAGCGGGAATAATGAGCAGTTCTTC
TRBD2	TRBJ2-2	NA	TRBV5-1	CASSSIDREAAGELFF	TGCGCCAGCAGCTCGATCGACCGGGAGGCGGCCGGGGAGCTGTTTTTT
TRBD1	TRBJ1-4	NA	TRBV25-1	CASTPGDRDEKLFF	TGTGCCAGCACCCCAGGAGACAGGGATGAAAAACTGTTTTTT
TRBD1	TRBJ1-1	NA	TRBV30	CAWKDRMNTEAFF	TGTGCCTGGAAGGACAGGATGAACACTGAAGCTTTCTTT
NA	TRBJ1-2	NA	TRBV4-1	CASSQDADTLNYGYTF	TGCGCCAGCAGCCAAGACGCCGACACGTTAAACTATGGCTACACCTTC
NA	TRBJ1-1	NA	TRBV12-5	CASGLSRTDTGGTEAFF	TGTGCTAGTGGTTTATCCCGGACAGACACTGGGGGAACTGAAGCTTTCTTT
TRBD1	TRBJ2-2	NA	TRBV2	CASRLDRGLGTGELFF	TGTGCCAGCAGGCTCGACAGGGGGCTGGGAACCGGGGAGCTGTTTTTT